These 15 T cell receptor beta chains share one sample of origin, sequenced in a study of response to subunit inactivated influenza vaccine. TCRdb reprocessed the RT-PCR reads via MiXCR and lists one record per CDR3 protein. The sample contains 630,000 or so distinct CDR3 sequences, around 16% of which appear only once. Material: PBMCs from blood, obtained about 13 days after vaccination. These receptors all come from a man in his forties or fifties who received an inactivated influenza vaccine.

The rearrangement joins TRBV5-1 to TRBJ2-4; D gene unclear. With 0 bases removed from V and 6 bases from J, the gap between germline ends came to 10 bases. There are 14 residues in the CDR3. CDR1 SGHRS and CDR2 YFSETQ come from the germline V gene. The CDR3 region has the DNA TGCGCCAGCAGCTTGGTGGCGGACGCAAACATTCAGTACTTC. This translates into CASSLVADANIQYF.

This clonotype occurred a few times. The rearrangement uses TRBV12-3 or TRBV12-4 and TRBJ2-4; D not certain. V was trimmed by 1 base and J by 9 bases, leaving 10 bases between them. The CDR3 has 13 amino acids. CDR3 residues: CASSLGRSSIQYF. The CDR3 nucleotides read TGTGCCAGCAGTTTAGGCAGGTCTAGCATTCAGTACTTC.

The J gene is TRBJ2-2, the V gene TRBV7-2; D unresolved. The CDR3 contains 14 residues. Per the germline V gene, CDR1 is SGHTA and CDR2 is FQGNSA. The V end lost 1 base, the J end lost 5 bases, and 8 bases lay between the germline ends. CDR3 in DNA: TGTGCCAGCAGCTTAGGCGCCCGGACCGGGGAGCTGTTTTTT. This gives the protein CASSLGARTGELFF.

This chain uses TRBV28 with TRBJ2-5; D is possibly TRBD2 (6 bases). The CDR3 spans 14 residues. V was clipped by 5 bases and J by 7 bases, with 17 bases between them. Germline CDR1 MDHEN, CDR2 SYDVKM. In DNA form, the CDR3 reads TGTGCCAGCAGTCCTTTTCCGGGAGTGGTGACCCAGTACTTC. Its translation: CASSPFPGVVTQYF.

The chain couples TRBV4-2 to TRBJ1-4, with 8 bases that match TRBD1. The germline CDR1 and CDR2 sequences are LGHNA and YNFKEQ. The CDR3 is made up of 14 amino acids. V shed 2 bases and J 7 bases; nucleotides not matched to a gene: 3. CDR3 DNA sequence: TGTGCCAGCAGCCAAAGACAGGGGTTTGAAAAACTGTTTTTT. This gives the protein CASSQRQGFEKLFF.

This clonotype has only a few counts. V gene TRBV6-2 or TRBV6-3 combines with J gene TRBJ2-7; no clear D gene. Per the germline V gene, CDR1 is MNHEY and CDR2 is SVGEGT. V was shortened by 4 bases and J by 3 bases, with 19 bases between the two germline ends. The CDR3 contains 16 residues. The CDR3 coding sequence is TGTGCCAGCAGTTCCTATACTACGGGCAAGGACTACGAGCAGTACTTC. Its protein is CASSSYTTGKDYEQYF.

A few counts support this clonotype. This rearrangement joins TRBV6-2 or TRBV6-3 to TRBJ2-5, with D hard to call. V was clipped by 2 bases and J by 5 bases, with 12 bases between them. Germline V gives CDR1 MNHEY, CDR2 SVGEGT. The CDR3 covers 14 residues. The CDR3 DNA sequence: TGTGCCAGCAGTTACAACAGCCCTTGGGAGACCCAGTACTTC. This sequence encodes CASSYNSPWETQYF.

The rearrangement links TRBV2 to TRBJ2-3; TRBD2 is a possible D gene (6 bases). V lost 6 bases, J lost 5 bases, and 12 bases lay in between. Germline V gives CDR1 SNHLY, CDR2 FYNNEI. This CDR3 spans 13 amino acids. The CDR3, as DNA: TGTGCCAGCAGGGGGCCGGGGGAAGATACGCAGTATTTT. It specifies CASRGPGEDTQYF. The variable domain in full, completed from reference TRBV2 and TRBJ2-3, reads EPEVTQTPSHQVTQMGQEVILRCVPISNHLYFYWYRQILGQKVEFLVSFYNNEISEKSEIFDDQFSVERPDGSNFTLKIRSTKLEDSAMYFCASRGPGEDTQYFGPGTRLTVL.

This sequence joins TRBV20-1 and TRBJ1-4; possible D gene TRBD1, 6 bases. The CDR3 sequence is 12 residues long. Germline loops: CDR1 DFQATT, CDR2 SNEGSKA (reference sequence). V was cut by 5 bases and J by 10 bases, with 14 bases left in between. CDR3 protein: CSAQGGSRKLFF. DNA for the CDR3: TGCAGTGCTCAAGGGGGGTCTCGAAAACTGTTTTTT.

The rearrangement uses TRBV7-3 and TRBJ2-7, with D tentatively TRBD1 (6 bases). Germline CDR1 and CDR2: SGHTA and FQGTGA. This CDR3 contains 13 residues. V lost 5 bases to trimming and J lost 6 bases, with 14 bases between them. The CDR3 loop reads CASSKSGAAEQYF. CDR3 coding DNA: TGTGCCAGCAGCAAATCAGGGGCGGCCGAGCAGTACTTC.

This CDR3 reads CASSPGATGGYYNEQFF. The CDR3 DNA follows: TGTGCCAGCAGTCCCGGTGCTACGGGAGGGTATTACAATGAGCAGTTCTTC. The chain is built from TRBV7-2 and TRBJ2-1; 8 bases agree with TRBD2. The CDR3 runs 17 residues. The V gene end was trimmed by 6 bases and the J gene end by 4 bases; junction bases not matched to a gene: 14. Germline assignment: CDR1 SGHTA and CDR2 FQGNSA.

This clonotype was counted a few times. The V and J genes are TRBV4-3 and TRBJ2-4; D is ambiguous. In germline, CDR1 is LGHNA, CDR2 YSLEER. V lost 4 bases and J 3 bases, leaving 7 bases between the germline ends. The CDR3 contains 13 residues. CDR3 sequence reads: CASSRELKNIQYF. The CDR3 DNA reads TGCGCCAGCAGCCGGGAACTCAAAAACATTCAGTACTTC.

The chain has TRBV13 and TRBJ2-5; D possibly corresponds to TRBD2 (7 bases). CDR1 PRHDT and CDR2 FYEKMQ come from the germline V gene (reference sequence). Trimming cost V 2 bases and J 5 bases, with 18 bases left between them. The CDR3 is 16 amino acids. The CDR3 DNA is TGTGCCAGCAGCTTAAAAGGGGGGGGGCTGGGGGAGACCCAGTACTTC. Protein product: CASSLKGGGLGETQYF.

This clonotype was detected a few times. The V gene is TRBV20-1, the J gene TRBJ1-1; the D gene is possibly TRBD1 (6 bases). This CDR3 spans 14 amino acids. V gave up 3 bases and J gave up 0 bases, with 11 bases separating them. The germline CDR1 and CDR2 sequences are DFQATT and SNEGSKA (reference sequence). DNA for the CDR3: TGCAGTGCTAGTGACGGGGGCATGAACACTGAAGCTTTCTTT. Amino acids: CSASDGGMNTEAFF.

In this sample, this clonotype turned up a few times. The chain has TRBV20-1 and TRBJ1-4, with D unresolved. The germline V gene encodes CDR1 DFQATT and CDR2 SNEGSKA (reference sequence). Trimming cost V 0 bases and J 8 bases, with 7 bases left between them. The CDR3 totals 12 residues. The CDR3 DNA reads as TGCAGTGCTAGAGATGAAACAGAAAAACTGTTTTTT. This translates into CSARDETEKLFF.